The next 25 T cell receptor beta chains were all read from a single sample in a study of T cell changes during pregnancy in multiple sclerosis. The protocol was immunoSEQ multiplex PCR, while the TCRdb copy is restricted to in-frame clones and leaves out a portion. The table records about 48,000 clones, 88% of them present only once. The source material was CD4+ T cells from peripheral blood mononuclear cells, sampled in the second trimester of pregnancy. The receptors shown here come from a female donor with multiple sclerosis, enrolled in a pregnancy study.

The chain uses TRBV7-9 and TRBJ2-1, with 7 bases lining up with TRBD1. Per germline, CDR1 SEHNR and CDR2 FQNEAQ (reference sequence). Germline trimming cut 6 bases from V and 2 bases from J; bases unmatched to any gene: 7. The CDR3 has 15 amino acids. This CDR3 is CASSLGQAPYNEQFF. The DNA for the CDR3 is TGTGCCAGCAGTCTCGGACAGGCCCCCTACAATGAGCAGTTCTTC.

This chain uses TRBV10-3 with TRBJ2-3; possibly TRBD2 for D (6 bases). With 6 bases removed from V and 0 bases from J, the gap between germline ends came to 13 bases. The CDR3 is 15 residues long. CDR1 is ENHRY and CDR2 is SYGVKD in the germline V gene. This CDR3 is CAISLSGSSTDTQYF. As DNA, the CDR3 is TGTGCCATCAGCCTGAGCGGGTCTAGCACAGATACGCAGTATTTT.

The chain uses TRBV5-1 and TRBJ2-2; 9 nucleotides agree with TRBD1. CDR3 length equals 15 residues. The germline V gene encodes CDR1 SGHRS and CDR2 YFSETQ. The V and J ends lost 4 bases and 0 bases, in that order; junction bases with no gene match: 1. Here the CDR3 reads CASSRDRANTGELFF. CDR3 DNA: TGCGCCAGCAGCCGGGACAGGGCGAACACCGGGGAGCTGTTTTTT.

The chain has TRBV5-1 and TRBJ2-2, with D possibly TRBD2 on 7 matching bases. Trimming left V 1 base short and J 5 bases short, with 18 bases between. The germline V gene has CDR1 SGHRS and CDR2 YFSETQ. The CDR3 extends over 17 amino acids. The CDR3 protein is CASSLQGRESRTGELFF. Written as DNA, the CDR3 is TGCGCCAGCAGCTTGCAGGGGCGGGAGTCCAGAACCGGGGAGCTGTTTTTT.

The chain couples TRBV7-9 to TRBJ2-5, with unresolved D. Germline CDR1 is SEHNR and CDR2 is FQNEAQ (reference sequence). V was shortened by 3 bases and J by 4 bases, with 6 bases between the two germline ends. The CDR3 length is 12 residues. The CDR3 sequence is CASSFVGETQYF. The DNA for the CDR3 is TGTGCCAGCAGCTTCGTCGGAGAGACCCAGTACTTC.

The V and J genes are TRBV29-1 and TRBJ2-5; TRBD1 matches at 8 bases. Germline V CDR1 and CDR2: SQVTM, ANQGSEA. Trimming removed 1 base from V and 5 bases from J; junction bases left unmatched: 6. This CDR3 has 14 residues. CDR3 bases: TGCAGCGTTGAAGGGGCAGGGGGCCGGGAGACCCAGTACTTC. It specifies CSVEGAGGRETQYF.

The V call is TRBV28, the J call TRBJ2-2, with TRBD2 matching 7 bases. This CDR3 region has 14 residues. Germline CDR1 is MDHEN and CDR2 is SYDVKM. V trimming: 5 bases; J trimming: 1 base; junction bases outside the gene matches: 1. The DNA for the CDR3 is TGTGCCAGCAGTCCGGGGGGGAACACCGGGGAGCTGTTTTTT. Its translation is CASSPGGNTGELFF.

The chain joins TRBV10-2 to TRBJ2-1, with a weak D call TRBD1 (6 bases). The CDR3 runs to 11 residues. V shed 4 bases and J shed 14 bases, with 12 bases lying between them. The V gene's germline CDR1 is WSHSY and CDR2 SAAADI. The CDR3 loop is CASSGGQGKFF. In DNA form, the CDR3 reads TGCGCCAGCAGTGGGGGGCAGGGCAAGTTCTTC.

The rearrangement joins TRBV19 to TRBJ2-1; no clear D. Per germline, CDR1 LNHDA and CDR2 SQIVND (reference sequence). This CDR3 has 11 residues. V lost 4 bases to trimming and J lost 9 bases, with 7 bases between them. The CDR3 sequence is CASSTAGEQFF. The CDR3, as DNA: TGTGCCAGTAGTACAGCAGGTGAGCAGTTCTTC.

The chain uses TRBV6-6 and TRBJ2-7; 13 nucleotides match TRBD2. CDR3 size: 15 residues. Per the germline V gene, CDR1 is MNHNY and CDR2 is SVGAGI (reference sequence). V shed 6 bases and J 2 bases; nucleotides not matched to a gene: 4. CDR3 residues: CASRSGLAGAYEQYF. The CDR3 nucleotides are TGTGCCAGCAGAAGCGGACTAGCGGGAGCCTACGAGCAGTACTTC.

The CDR3 nucleotides are TGTGCCAGCTCACCACCCATGGGGACTGCGAACTATGGCTACACCTTC. This codes for CASSPPMGTANYGYTF. V usage is TRBV18 and J usage is TRBJ1-2; maybe TRBD1 (5 bases). Per the germline V gene, CDR1 is KGHSH and CDR2 is LQKENI. V lost 0 bases, J lost 2 bases, and 13 bases lay in between. The CDR3 spans 16 residues.

This clone was recorded once. The V and J genes are TRBV7-6 and TRBJ2-7, with 7 bases identical to TRBD2. This CDR3 spans 17 amino acids. Per germline, CDR1 SGHVS and CDR2 FNYEAQ. After removal of 1 base from V and 2 bases from J, the junction contained 11 bases not matched to a gene. The CDR3 nucleotides are TGTGCCAGCAGCTTAGTATCTAGCGGCCAAATACCCTACGAGCAGTACTTC. The encoded protein is CASSLVSSGQIPYEQYF.

The V call is TRBV18, the J call TRBJ1-2, with D unclear. The CDR3 totals 14 residues. The germline V gene encodes CDR1 KGHSH and CDR2 LQKENI. V was cut by 0 bases and J by 2 bases, with 7 bases left in between. The CDR3: CASSPPTVNYGYTF. In nucleotides, the CDR3 is TGTGCCAGCTCACCACCTACGGTAAACTATGGCTACACCTTC.

The chain combines TRBV6-5 with TRBJ1-1, with 8 positions matching TRBD1. The germline V gene encodes CDR1 MNHEY and CDR2 SVGAGI. The CDR3 covers 15 residues. Germline trimming cut 6 bases from V and 4 bases from J; bases unmatched to any gene: 10. Here the CDR3 DNA reads TGTGCCAGCAGAAAAACAGGGGGGTTCAGCACTGAAGCTTTCTTT. This translates into CASRKTGGFSTEAFF.

This chain uses TRBV4-2 with TRBJ2-1; D is undetermined. The germline V gene encodes CDR1 LGHNA and CDR2 YNFKEQ. The CDR3 has 13 residues. V lost 0 bases and J lost 10, with 10 bases in between. The CDR3 region is CASSQDRDLEQFF. CDR3 in DNA: TGTGCCAGCAGCCAAGATCGCGATTTGGAGCAGTTCTTC.

The chain couples TRBV7-2 to TRBJ2-5, with 9 positions matching TRBD1. This CDR3 region has 14 residues. Germline V gene sequence: CDR1 SGHTA, CDR2 FQGNSA. The junction had 6 bases not matched to a gene; V was cut back by 5 bases and J by 5 bases. The CDR3 protein is CASSGYRGRETQYF. The CDR3 nucleotides read TGTGCCAGCAGCGGATACAGGGGGCGTGAGACCCAGTACTTC. The variable domain in full, completed from reference TRBV7-2 and TRBJ2-5, reads GAGVSQSPSNKVTEKGKDVELRCDPISGHTALYWYRQSLGQGLEFLIYFQGNSAPDKSGLPSDRFSAERTGGSVSTLTIQRTQQEDSAVYLCASSGYRGRETQYFGPGTRLLVL.

This chain links TRBV7-9 with TRBJ2-3, with 13 bases that match TRBD2. V gave up 6 bases and J gave up 2 bases; unmatched junction bases: 11. Germline V CDR1 and CDR2: SEHNR, FQNEAQ (reference sequence). This CDR3 has 18 amino acids. This CDR3 is CASRTSGRTMSSTDTQYF. The CDR3, as DNA: TGTGCCAGCAGGACTAGCGGGAGGACAATGTCATCCACAGATACGCAGTATTTT.

The chain is built from TRBV5-4 and TRBJ1-4, with D possibly TRBD1 on 5 matching bases. The CDR3 spans 15 residues. Germline lookup yields CDR1 SGHNT and CDR2 YYREEE (reference sequence). The V gene lost 4 bases and the J gene lost 5 bases, with 15 bases spanning the gap. CDR3 DNA: TGTGCCAGCAGCCCCGCCGGGGCGGGGAATGAAAAACTGTTTTTT. Encoded protein: CASSPAGAGNEKLFF.

The J gene is TRBJ1-1, the V gene TRBV19; D is possibly TRBD1 (6 bases). CDR3 length: 15 amino acids. V was clipped by 1 base and J by 5 bases, with 14 bases between them. CDR1 LNHDA and CDR2 SQIVND come from the germline V gene (reference sequence). The CDR3 loop reads CASSIGAGAKTEAFF. The DNA for the CDR3 is TGTGCCAGTAGTATAGGGGCGGGGGCGAAAACTGAAGCTTTCTTT.

This rearrangement joins TRBV6-1 to TRBJ2-1; TRBD2 matches at 8 bases. Trimming at V came to 6 bases and at J to 4 bases, leaving 5 bases not matched to a gene. Germline values: CDR1 MNHNS, CDR2 SASEGT. The CDR3 sequence is 14 residues long. The CDR3 nucleotides read TGTGCCAGCAGAACTAGCGGAGCATACAATGAGCAGTTCTTC. This codes for CASRTSGAYNEQFF.

The gene calls are TRBV1 and TRBJ1-1; the D call in the table, TRBD1, was not verified against the DNA. TRBV1 is noted as a pseudogene. The CDR3 totals 12 residues. CDR3 sequence (DNA): TGCACCCTAACAGGCGCTAGTACTGAAGCTTTCTTT. Amino acid sequence: CTLTGASTEAFF.

This clone came up once. The V call is TRBV5-6, the J call TRBJ1-1; D unresolved. This CDR3 has 16 amino acids. The V gene's germline CDR1 is SGHDT and CDR2 YYEEEE. V was shortened by 1 base and J by 3 bases, with 16 bases between the two germline ends. The CDR3 DNA reads as TGTGCCAGCAGCTTGTATGGCAGAATGGAGGACACTGAAGCTTTCTTT. Its protein product is CASSLYGRMEDTEAFF.

The rearrangement links TRBV28 to TRBJ2-3; maybe TRBD1 (5 bases). The germline V and J ends were trimmed by 7 bases and 2 bases, with 13 bases remaining between them. In germline, CDR1 is MDHEN, CDR2 SYDVKM. This CDR3 spans 14 amino acids. This chain's CDR3 is CASTTQGATDTQYF. DNA for the CDR3: TGTGCCAGCACTACTCAGGGCGCCACAGATACGCAGTATTTT.

This chain links TRBV5-1 with TRBJ2-5; tentatively, D is TRBD2 (5 bases). The CDR3 has 16 residues. The V gene lost 0 bases and the J gene lost 5 bases, with 17 bases spanning the gap. Germline-derived CDR1 and CDR2 are SGHRS and YFSETQ. The chain's CDR3 is CASSLGAALGMETQYF. Here the CDR3 DNA reads TGCGCCAGCAGCTTGGGGGCGGCTCTCGGGATGGAGACCCAGTACTTC. Full variable domain (outside the CDR3, taken from reference TRBV5-1 and TRBJ2-5): KAGVTQTPRYLIKTRGQQVTLSCSPISGHRSVSWYQQTPGQGLQFLFEYFSETQRNKGNFPGRFSGRQFSNSRSEMNVSTLELGDSALYLCASSLGAALGMETQYFGPGTRLLVL.

The genes are TRBV2 and TRBJ1-1, with TRBD1 identical over 7 bases. The V gene end was trimmed by 0 bases and the J gene end by 10 bases; junction bases not matched to a gene: 8. CDR1 is SNHLY, CDR2 FYNNEI, per germline. There are 14 residues in the CDR3. This chain's CDR3 is CASSEASRGRGAFF. CDR3 sequence (DNA): TGTGCCAGCAGTGAAGCTTCAAGGGGGCGGGGAGCTTTCTTT.